This T cell receptor beta chain was sequenced in a study of cytomegalovirus exposure and HLA in healthy donors. About this clone: Antigen unknown.

General observations from the study: Follow-up analysis seemed to connect common viral pathogens with several of the most significant clusters identified. A few chains linked to CMV were shown in vitro to be specific for CMV antigens. Presence/absence analyses treated sequencing depth as roughly uniform across donors.

PCR involved 60 Vbeta and 13 Jbeta primers. Authors' analysis steps: In a later analysis, roughly 10 million of 75 million to 90 million unique beta chains occurred in at least two donors. The method was immunoSEQ multiplex PCR; TCRdb's version includes in-frame clones alone and lacks a portion of them. The V and J calls and the clone size are those of that table, but D and trimming were determined from the DNA. The table lists 130,000 to 150,000 clones, roughly 80% of them singletons. CDR1 is SGHAT and CDR2 is FQNNGV in the germline V gene. Losses at the gene ends were 4 bases for V and 2 bases for J; bases not matched to a gene: 6. The CDR3 extends over 15 amino acids.

This rearrangement joins TRBV11-2 to TRBJ2-5; 8 nucleotides match TRBD2. Sequenced material: PBMCs. The source is a woman in her thirties or forties in good health and CMV-seropositive. The CDR3 is CASSSQAGAQETQYF. Written as DNA, the CDR3 is TGTGCCAGCAGCTCTCAAGCGGGGGCGCAAGAGACCCAGTACTTC.